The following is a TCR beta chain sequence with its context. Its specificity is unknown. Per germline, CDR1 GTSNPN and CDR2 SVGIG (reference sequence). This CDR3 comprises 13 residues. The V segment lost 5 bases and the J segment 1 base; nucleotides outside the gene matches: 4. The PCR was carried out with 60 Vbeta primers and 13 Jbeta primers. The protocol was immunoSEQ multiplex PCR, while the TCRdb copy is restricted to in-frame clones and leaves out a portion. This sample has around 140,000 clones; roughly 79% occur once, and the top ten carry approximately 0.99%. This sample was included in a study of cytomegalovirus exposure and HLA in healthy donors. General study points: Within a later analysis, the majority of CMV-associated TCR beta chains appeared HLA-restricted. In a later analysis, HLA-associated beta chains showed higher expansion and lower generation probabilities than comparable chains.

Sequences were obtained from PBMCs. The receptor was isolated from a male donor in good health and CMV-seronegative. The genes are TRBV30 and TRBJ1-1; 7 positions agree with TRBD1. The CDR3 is CAWSNRGNTEAFF. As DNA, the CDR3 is TGTGCCTGGTCGAACAGGGGGAACACTGAAGCTTTCTTT. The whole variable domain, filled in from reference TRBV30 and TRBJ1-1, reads SQTIHQWPATLVQPVGSPLSLECTVEGTSNPNLYWYRQAAGRGLQLLFYSVGIGQISSEVPQNLSASRPQDRQFILSSKKLLLSDSGFYLCAWSNRGNTEAFFGQGTRLTVV.